Listed here is a single TCR beta chain. This receptor's antigen is unknown. Base-call qualities are not available, and no considerably larger clone is one nucleotide away. High-throughput TCR beta sequencing profiled peripheral blood CD8+ and CD4+ T cells from healthy donors, Susac syndrome patients and multiple sclerosis patients. Healthy donors were included as age- and sex-matched controls. CD8+ TEMRA cells were enriched by FACS, while bulk CD8+ and CD4+ T cells were purified by magnetic negative isolation. Blood was drawn into EDTA tubes, processed within 24 hours, and PBMCs were isolated by density gradient centrifugation. PBMCs intended for TCR sequencing were frozen in liquid nitrogen and were later thawed in a 37 degrees C water bath. Purity of sorted or isolated CD4+, CD8+ and CD8+ TEMRA cells was at least 90%. Inclusive of the bounding cysteine and phenylalanine, the CDR3 is 11 residues long. CDR3 DNA is the only sequence kept; it has 33 bases, read in frame from the first base. V and J lose 3 bases and 4 bases, and a span of 4 bases separates them.

These data belong to a study of CD8 T cells in Susac syndrome (dated by TCRdb to the late 2010s). Broadly, across the study: The study used repertoire sequencing to test whether antigen drove CD8+ T cell activation and differentiation in Susac syndrome. Clonality of the CD8+ T cell repertoire was compared between eleven to twelve healthy donors, approximately 14 Susac syndrome patients and around 15 multiple sclerosis patients. Broader findings and caveats from the paper: The number of individuals in the TCR sequencing and HLA analysis was recognized as being relatively small.

RNA was extracted using the RNeasy kit, and about 0.5 to 1 microgram was reverse transcribed with random hexamers. The immunoSEQ multiplex PCR assay, which covers 54 Vbeta and 13 Jbeta segments, was used to amplify TCR beta CDR3 regions. Bias from PCR amplification was corrected by using a synthetic template baseline for primer optimization and for computational correction. The study's processing was this. Reads were annotated to V, D and J genes according to IMGT and were analyzed with immunoSEQ Analyzer, with only productive sequences retained. Clonality was computed as one minus Shannon entropy normalized by log2 of the number of productive unique sequences. For each patient and control, public and private clones were evaluated among the 100 most prevalent clones. A clone was defined as Susac-specific if it was absent from the healthy and MS cohorts, from roughly 990 published viral clones and from other ImmuneACCESS disease sequences. TCRdb redid the processing of the public reads, applying fastp at Q25 and MiXCR, and retained in-frame beta chains. Rows with one shared CDR3 protein collapse into an entry with the most common genes and DNA. The V and J calls were determined by TCRdb, not by the authors. This sample holds about 80,000 distinct CDR3 sequences; roughly 93% were observed only once. 0.2% to 0.3% of the sample is in the top ten clones.

The chain is encoded by TRBV12-3 or TRBV12-4 joined to TRBJ2-7, with the D gene not clear enough to name. The source material was CD8+ T cells from PBMCs. The sequence derives from a human donor in good health. The CDR3 reads as follows: CASSLTYEQYF. The nucleotide sequence reads TGTGCCAGCAGTTTGACTTACGAGCAGTACTTC.